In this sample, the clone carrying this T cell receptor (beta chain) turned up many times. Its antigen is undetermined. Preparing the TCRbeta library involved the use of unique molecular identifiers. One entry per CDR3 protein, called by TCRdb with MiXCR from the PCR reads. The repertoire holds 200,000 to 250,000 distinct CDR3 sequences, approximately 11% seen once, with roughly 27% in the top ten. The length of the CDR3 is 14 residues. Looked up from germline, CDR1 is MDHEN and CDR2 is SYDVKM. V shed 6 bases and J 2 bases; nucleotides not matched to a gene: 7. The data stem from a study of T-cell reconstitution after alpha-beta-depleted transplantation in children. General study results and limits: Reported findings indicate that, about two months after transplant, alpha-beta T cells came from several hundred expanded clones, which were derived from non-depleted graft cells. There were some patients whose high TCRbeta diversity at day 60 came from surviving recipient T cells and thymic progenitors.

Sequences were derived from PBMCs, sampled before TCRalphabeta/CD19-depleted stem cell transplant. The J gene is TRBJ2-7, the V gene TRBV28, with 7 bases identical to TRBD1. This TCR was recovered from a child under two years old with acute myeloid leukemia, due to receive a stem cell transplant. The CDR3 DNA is TGTGCCAGCAGCTCCACAGGGGTGGCCTACGAGCAGTACTTC. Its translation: CASSSTGVAYEQYF.